The 21 T cell receptor beta chains below come from one sample, sequenced in a study of identical twins. TCRdb ran MiXCR on the 5' RACE reads and lists one entry per CDR3 protein. The profile shows approximately 140,000 distinct CDR3 sequences, around 3.5% of them singletons. Sequenced: memory T cells sorted from blood. The receptors were gathered from a man aged 18-30 years in good health.

This clonotype was picked up many times. This rearrangement joins TRBV4-2 to TRBJ2-3, with D unresolved. This CDR3 contains 15 residues. CDR1 and CDR2 from the germline V gene are LGHNA and YNFKEQ. The V end lost 1 base, the J end lost 4 bases, and 12 bases lay between the germline ends. DNA for the CDR3: TGTGCCAGCAGCCAAGCCGACGGAGATGCAGATACGCAGTATTTT. It codes for CASSQADGDADTQYF.

This clonotype was found many times. The chain employs TRBV10-3 and TRBJ2-7; no clear D gene. The CDR3 is made up of 13 amino acids. Trimming cost V 8 bases and J 0 bases, with 11 bases left between them. Germline values: CDR1 ENHRY, CDR2 SYGVKD. CDR3 DNA: TGTGCCATCTCCCCCGGAAGCTCCTACGAGCAGTACGTC. As protein: CAISPGSSYEQYV.

This clonotype occurred many times. V usage is TRBV24-1 and J usage is TRBJ2-3, with TRBD2 matching 11 bases. The V gene's germline CDR1 is KGHDR and CDR2 SFDVKD. The J segment lost 5 bases and the V segment lost 4 bases, leaving 10 bases of the junction unmatched. The CDR3 sequence is 17 residues long. The CDR3 spells CATSEPLAGGHIDTQYF. The CDR3 nucleotides read TGTGCCACCAGTGAGCCGCTAGCGGGAGGCCACATAGATACGCAGTATTTT.

This clonotype was picked up many times. This chain uses TRBV20-1 with TRBJ1-5, with 10 bases aligning to TRBD1. The CDR3 is 14 amino acids. V lost 6 bases and J lost 6; bases outside the gene matches: 8. The germline CDR1 and CDR2 sequences are DFQATT and SNEGSKA (reference sequence). The CDR3: CSARGQGDSQPQHF. Here the CDR3 DNA reads TGCAGTGCCCGCGGACAGGGGGACAGTCAGCCCCAGCATTTT.

This clonotype was recorded many times. The rearrangement joins TRBV5-6 to TRBJ2-2, with TRBD2 identical over 15 bases. The CDR3 has 18 amino acids. Germline-derived CDR1 and CDR2 are SGHDT and YYEEEE. With 4 bases clipped from V and 1 base from J, the junction kept 5 bases outside the gene matches. The chain's CDR3 is CASSDGTSGRRNTGELFF. The CDR3 nucleotides are TGTGCCAGCAGCGACGGGACTAGCGGGAGGAGGAACACCGGGGAGCTGTTTTTT.

This clonotype was counted ten times or more. The chain joins TRBV28 to TRBJ2-5, with 12 bases aligning to TRBD2. The CDR3 contains 15 residues. With 6 bases clipped from V and 4 bases from J, the junction kept 6 bases outside the gene matches. Germline CDR1 MDHEN, CDR2 SYDVKM. The CDR3 sequence is CASSRTLAGGETQYF. The CDR3 coding sequence is TGTGCCAGCAGCCGCACACTAGCGGGAGGAGAGACCCAGTACTTC.

This clonotype came up many times. The V gene is TRBV7-6, the J gene TRBJ2-3, with TRBD1 matching over 8 bases. With V trimmed by 2 bases and J by 1 base, 2 bases remained unmatched. Germline CDR1 reads SGHVS; CDR2 reads FNYEAQ. The CDR3 is 15 amino acids. For the CDR3, the DNA is TGTGCCAGCAGCTTACCGGACAGGGGCACAGATACGCAGTATTTT. Its protein is CASSLPDRGTDTQYF.

This clonotype came up many times. CDR3 sequence: CASSPRLGVHSPDTQYF. CDR3 coding DNA: TGTGCCAGCAGCCCACGTTTGGGAGTTCATTCCCCAGATACGCAGTATTTT. This chain links TRBV14 with TRBJ2-3; TRBD2 might be the D (5 bases). The V gene lost 4 bases and the J gene lost 4 bases, with 21 bases spanning the gap. This CDR3 spans 17 amino acids. Germline loops: CDR1 SGHDN, CDR2 FVKESK.

This clonotype was counted ten times or more. The V call is TRBV28, the J call TRBJ1-5, with 7 bases fitting TRBD1. J lost 5 bases, V lost 5 bases, and 9 bases had no gene match. Germline CDR1 reads MDHEN; CDR2 reads SYDVKM. The CDR3 totals 15 residues. CDR3 nucleotide sequence: TGTGCCAGCAGTCGCACAGGGGTTGGCGATCAGCCCCAGCATTTT. Translation: CASSRTGVGDQPQHF.

Many counts were recorded for this clonotype. The rearrangement joins TRBV7-2 to TRBJ1-3, with a weak D call TRBD1 (5 bases). CDR1 and CDR2 from the germline V gene are SGHTA and FQGNSA. V was shortened by 2 bases and J by 2 bases, with 28 bases between the two germline ends. CDR3 size: 21 residues. The CDR3 reads CASSLFDGTGTPVGPGNTIYF. CDR3 sequence (DNA): TGTGCCAGCAGCTTATTCGACGGTACCGGGACCCCCGTTGGTCCTGGAAACACCATATATTTT.

This clonotype was observed at least ten times. The chain uses TRBV7-8 and TRBJ1-5; possible D gene TRBD1, 6 bases. From germline, CDR1 is SGHVS and CDR2 FQNEAQ. The CDR3 extends over 15 amino acids. The germline V and J ends were trimmed by 4 bases and 0 bases, with 10 bases remaining between them. The CDR3 is CASSSHRVSNQPQHF. The CDR3, as DNA: TGTGCCAGCAGCTCTCACAGGGTTAGCAATCAGCCCCAGCATTTT. The full variable domain, completed using reference TRBV7-8 and TRBJ1-5, is GAGVSQSPRYKVAKRGQDVALRCDPISGHVSLFWYQQALGQGPEFLTYFQNEAQLDKSGLPSDRFFAERPEGSVSTLKIQRTQQEDSAVYLCASSSHRVSNQPQHFGDGTRLSIL.

This clonotype was observed at least ten times. The chain's CDR3 is CASRISTGELFF. In nucleotides, the CDR3 is TGTGCCAGCAGAATCAGTACCGGGGAGCTGTTTTTT. The J gene is TRBJ2-2, the V gene TRBV12-3 or TRBV12-4, with D unresolved. The CDR3 loop spans 12 amino acids. V was pared by 6 bases and J by 5 bases, with 7 bases between.

In this sample, this clonotype turned up many times. The gene calls are TRBV27 and TRBJ2-2; D is undetermined. This CDR3 contains 14 residues. The germline V and J ends were trimmed by 2 bases and 4 bases, with 8 bases remaining between them. CDR1 MNHEY and CDR2 SMNVEV come from the germline V gene (reference sequence). The CDR3 region is CASSLTQSTGELFF. DNA of the CDR3: TGTGCCAGCAGTTTAACGCAGTCCACCGGGGAGCTGTTTTTT.

This clonotype was found many times. The rearrangement links TRBV20-1 to TRBJ2-1; TRBD2 might be the D (5 bases). V lost 3 bases and J lost 4, with 13 bases in between. This CDR3 spans 14 amino acids. The V gene's germline CDR1 is DFQATT and CDR2 SNEGSKA (reference sequence). The chain's CDR3 is CSASLEAVYNEQFF. As DNA, the CDR3 is TGCAGTGCTAGTCTCGAAGCGGTATACAATGAGCAGTTCTTC.

This clonotype turned up a few times. J is TRBJ2-1 and V is TRBV18, with TRBD2 as a possible D gene (5 bases). Trimming shortened V by 1 base and J by 0 bases, and 16 bases separated the two germline ends. CDR1 is KGHSH and CDR2 is LQKENI in the germline V gene. The CDR3 loop spans 18 amino acids. The chain's CDR3 is CASSPRASLVSSYNEQFF. The CDR3 region has the DNA TGTGCCAGCTCACCACGCGCTAGCCTAGTCAGCTCCTACAATGAGCAGTTCTTC.

This clonotype was seen repeatedly, ten times or more. The rearrangement uses TRBV3-1 and TRBJ2-1; D unclear. Germline V gene sequence: CDR1 LGHDT, CDR2 YNNKEL (reference sequence). The CDR3 extends over 13 amino acids. V was pared by 5 bases and J by 7 bases, with 12 bases between. The CDR3 DNA is TGTGCCAGCAGCTCCACAACCCGAAATGAGCAGTTCTTC. It encodes CASSSTTRNEQFF.

This clonotype was recorded many times. The chain recombines TRBV27 with TRBJ2-1; 8 bases are a match to TRBD2. The CDR3 contains 17 residues. V shed 5 bases, J shed 4 bases, and the junction held 13 bases outside the gene matches. Per germline, CDR1 MNHEY and CDR2 SMNVEV (reference sequence). The CDR3 protein is CASSRSGSNTIYNEQFF. CDR3 bases: TGTGCCAGCAGTCGCAGCGGGAGCAATACGATTTACAATGAGCAGTTCTTC.

In its sample, this clonotype was seen many times. V is TRBV2 and J is TRBJ2-5; 9 bases fit TRBD2. From germline, CDR1 is SNHLY and CDR2 FYNNEI. The CDR3 contains 16 residues. J gave up 1 base and V 5 bases, and 8 bases lay outside the gene matches. The CDR3 here is CASSRRLAEGQETQYF. The CDR3 DNA reads TGTGCCAGCAGTCGCCGACTAGCGGAGGGCCAAGAGACCCAGTACTTC.

This clonotype was detected many times. The genes are TRBV20-1 and TRBJ1-6; 9 bases agree with TRBD1. Germline trimming cut 5 bases from V and 8 bases from J; bases unmatched to any gene: 4. CDR1 DFQATT and CDR2 SNEGSKA come from the germline V gene (reference sequence). The CDR3 is 13 residues long. The CDR3 loop is CSALDRGDSPLHF. The CDR3 DNA sequence: TGCAGTGCTCTCGACAGGGGGGATTCACCCCTCCACTTT.

This clonotype was counted many times. This sequence joins TRBV20-1 and TRBJ1-1, with D uncertain. The CDR3 consists of 9 residues. Looked up from germline, CDR1 is DFQATT and CDR2 is SNEGSKA (reference sequence). V lost 4 bases and J lost 8, with 5 bases in between. CDR3 region: CSAISEAFF. As DNA, the CDR3 is TGCAGTGCTATATCAGAAGCTTTCTTT.

This clonotype has at least ten counts. Written as DNA, the CDR3 is TGTGCCAGCAGCCAGGAGTGGGGGAGGGGCGGAACTGAAGCTTTCTTT. It translates to CASSQEWGRGGTEAFF. The chain employs TRBV14 and TRBJ1-1; D perhaps matches TRBD1 (5 bases). V dropped 3 bases and J dropped 5 bases, with 19 bases sitting between them. CDR1 is SGHDN, CDR2 FVKESK, per germline. CDR3 length equals 16 residues. Filled out from reference TRBV14 and TRBJ1-1, the complete variable domain reads EAGVTQFPSHSVIEKGQTVTLRCDPISGHDNLYWYRRVMGKEIKFLLHFVKESKQDESGMPNNRFLAERTGGTYSTLKVQPAELEDSGVYFCASSQEWGRGGTEAFFGQGTRLTVV.